This entry lists 3 T cell receptor beta chains sequenced from one sample in a study of blood T cell repertoires in COVID-19. Data came from immunoSEQ multiplex PCR; TCRdb stores just in-frame clones and leaves some out. The data contain roughly 75,000 clones, about 82% of them singletons. The sample consisted of peripheral blood. These receptors were collected from a man aged 45-65 years with COVID-19, enrolled during active disease.

This rearrangement joins TRBV7-2 to TRBJ1-1; D possibly corresponds to TRBD1 (6 bases). The CDR3 runs to 15 residues. The V end lost 0 bases, the J end lost 0 bases, and 8 bases lay between the germline ends. Germline CDR1 SGHTA, CDR2 FQGNSA. CDR3 in amino acids: CASSLAWTVNTEAFF. The CDR3 region has the DNA TGTGCCAGCAGCTTAGCGTGGACAGTGAACACTGAAGCTTTCTTT.

V gene TRBV5-8 combines with J gene TRBJ2-7, with 7 bases fitting TRBD1. Germline-derived CDR1 and CDR2 are SGHTS and YDEGEE. The J segment lost 2 bases and the V segment lost 5 bases, leaving 4 bases of the junction unmatched. The length of the CDR3 is 13 residues. CDR3 bases: TGTGCCAGCAGGCGGACAGGCGCCTACGAGCAGTACTTC. This codes for CASRRTGAYEQYF.

The chain has TRBV19 and TRBJ2-3; D uncertain. The germline V and J ends were trimmed by 3 bases and 4 bases, with 5 bases remaining between them. This CDR3 spans 12 amino acids. The germline gives CDR1 LNHDA, CDR2 SQIVND (reference sequence). This chain's CDR3 is CASSIFPDTQYF. The CDR3, as DNA: TGTGCCAGTAGTATCTTCCCAGATACGCAGTATTTT.